This TCR beta chain originates from a study of blood T cell repertoires in COVID-19. Whole-study context: PBMCs, B-cell-depleted T cells, or T cells provided the cDNA or gDNA that made up the material.

Between the trimmed V and J ends, which lost 7 bases and 4 bases, there was a span of 11 bases. There are 14 residues in the CDR3. CDR1 and CDR2 from the germline V gene are MDHEN and SYDVKM. The table came from immunoSEQ multiplex PCR; TCRdb's copy has only in-frame clones and leaves some out. The data contain 90,000 to 110,000 clones, less than 90% of them singletons. This TCR came from a man aged 45-65 years with acute or convalescent COVID-19. The material sequenced was peripheral blood. V and J are TRBV28 and TRBJ2-6; no reliable D call. CDR3 loop: CASMVQSGANVLTF. The CDR3 coding sequence is TGTGCCAGCATGGTACAGTCCGGGGCCAACGTCCTGACTTTC. Together with reference TRBV28 and TRBJ2-6, the CDR3 gives the full variable domain: DVKVTQSSRYLVKRTGEKVFLECVQDMDHENMFWYRQDPGLGLRLIYFSYDVKMKEKGDIPEGYSVSREKKERFSLILESASTNQTSMYLCASMVQSGANVLTFGAGSRLTVL.